This TCR beta chain is drawn from a study of radiation and T cells in renal cell carcinoma. Data came from immunoSEQ multiplex PCR; TCRdb stores just in-frame clones and leaves some out. The sample yields about 83,000 clones, over 80% seen once. This clone counts as medium-sized. Its antigen is still unknown. Time point specified: blood 4 weeks post-SBRT, at nephrectomy. Treatment denoted: 15 Gy SBRT to primary tumor, nephrectomy 4 weeks later. Nephrectomy followed 15 Gy stereotactic body radiation by 4 weeks. Radiation-treated patients gave blood at baseline, week 2 and week 4. Clear cell pathology was present in this patient's renal cell carcinoma. Study-level points and caveats: Top tumor clonotypes rose in blood 2 weeks post-radiation, then contracted.

V lost 1 base, J lost 6 bases, and 6 bases stayed unmatched. The CDR3 spans 16 residues. Germline V gene data show CDR1 as LGHNA and CDR2 as YSLEER. Sequencing was performed on blood, taken from a patient whose treatment included radiotherapy and nephrectomy. This chain links TRBV4-3 with TRBJ2-7, with 13 bases aligning to TRBD2. The clonotype originates from a woman aged 60 to 75 with renal cell carcinoma. This CDR3 is CASSQGLAGGLGEQYF. As DNA, the CDR3 is TGCGCCAGCAGCCAAGGACTAGCGGGAGGCTTGGGCGAGCAGTACTTC.